Included here is one T cell receptor beta chain sequence, with context. These data come from a study of blood T cell repertoires in COVID-19. Only in-frame clones appear in the TCRdb table, and some are missing; sequencing was by immunoSEQ multiplex PCR. The sample lists about 150,000 clones; 80% to 90% were seen once. The CDR3 loop spans 14 amino acids. Deletions cut 6 bases from V and 4 bases from J, with 12 bases between. The germline V gene encodes CDR1 LNHDA and CDR2 SQIVND (reference sequence). This TCR came from a man aged 60-69 years with acute or convalescent COVID-19. The chain joins TRBV19 to TRBJ2-2, with a tentative D call TRBD1 (6 bases). Input material: peripheral blood. The CDR3 DNA sequence: TGTGCCAGTAGCATTACAGGGAGCACCGGGGAGCTGTTTTTT. This codes for CASSITGSTGELFF.